These 12 T cell receptor beta chains were sequenced from one sample in a study of blood T cell repertoires in COVID-19. The data were produced by immunoSEQ multiplex PCR, yet TCRdb's version contains in-frame clones alone and is incomplete. The data show a few hundred thousand clones, with about 86% seen just once and 3% to 3.5% held by the top ten. Sequencing was done on a sample of peripheral blood. Receptors were obtained from a woman aged 25 to 39 who had recovered from COVID-19.

The J gene is TRBJ2-1, the V gene TRBV24-1, with 14 nucleotides matching TRBD2. CDR1 is KGHDR, CDR2 SFDVKD, per germline. The CDR3 loop spans 18 amino acids. V shed 2 bases, J shed 8 bases, and the junction held 10 bases outside the gene matches. In nucleotides, the CDR3 is TGTGCCACCAGTGATTCGCGAGGACTAGCGGGAGGTGGGTATGAGCAGTTCTTC. It translates to CATSDSRGLAGGGYEQFF.

The CDR3 nucleotides are TGTGCCAGTGACCGGAGACAGGGGGCTCAGCCCCAGCATTTT. It yields the protein CASDRRQGAQPQHF. The gene calls are TRBV28 and TRBJ1-5, with 10 bases aligning to TRBD1. Per the germline V gene, CDR1 is MDHEN and CDR2 is SYDVKM. There are 14 residues in the CDR3. The ends lost 9 bases at V and 6 bases at J; junction bases unmatched: 8.

This chain connects TRBV5-1 to TRBJ1-1; 7 bases match TRBD1. V trimming: 5 bases; J trimming: 3 bases; junction bases outside the gene matches: 7. Germline V lookup: CDR1 SGHRS, CDR2 YFSETQ. There are 14 residues in the CDR3. CDR3 sequence: CASSPTGLDTEAFF. CDR3 DNA: TGCGCCAGCAGTCCGACAGGGTTGGACACTGAAGCTTTCTTT.

The chain employs TRBV9 and TRBJ2-7; 7 bases align to TRBD2. The CDR3 is 14 residues long. CDR1 is SGDLS, CDR2 YYNGEE, per germline. V lost 0 bases and J lost 6; bases outside the gene matches: 6. This chain's CDR3 is CASSVASGPGEQYF. The CDR3 bases are TGTGCCAGCAGCGTAGCTAGCGGACCCGGCGAGCAGTACTTC.

This chain uses TRBV5-4 with TRBJ2-1; TRBD2 matches 16 bases. V was pared by 4 bases and J by 9 bases, with 7 bases of the junction left unmatched. The CDR3 runs to 16 residues. Germline V gene lookup returns CDR1 SGHNT and CDR2 YYREEE (reference sequence). Here the CDR3 reads CASSLPGLAGGGEQFF. The CDR3 coding sequence is TGTGCCAGCAGCCTACCGGGACTAGCGGGAGGGGGTGAGCAGTTCTTC.

This clone was found a few times. V is TRBV27 and J is TRBJ1-4; D gene ambiguous. The germline V gene encodes CDR1 MNHEY and CDR2 SMNVEV (reference sequence). The CDR3 loop spans 14 amino acids. Trimming took 2 bases from V and 8 from J, leaving 12 bases between them. The CDR3 sequence is CASSLKTESEKLFF. The CDR3, as DNA: TGTGCCAGCAGTTTAAAAACAGAATCGGAAAAACTGTTTTTT.

The chain couples TRBV28 to TRBJ1-6; D ambiguous. Deletions cut 6 bases from V and 8 bases from J, with 20 bases between. The CDR3 length is 16 residues. CDR1 and CDR2 from the germline V gene are MDHEN and SYDVKM. The CDR3 sequence is CASSPRGVLRYSPLHF. CDR3 in DNA: TGTGCCAGCAGCCCGCGGGGTGTATTAAGGTATTCACCCCTCCACTTT.

The chain employs TRBV29-1 and TRBJ2-1, with TRBD1 identical over 7 bases. CDR1 and CDR2 (germline): SQVTM, ANQGSEA. The V and J ends lost 7 bases and 6 bases, in that order; junction bases with no gene match: 9. CDR3 length: 13 residues. In DNA form, the CDR3 reads TGCAGCGCCGAGGGACAGAATCTCAATGAGCAGTTCTTC. Amino acids: CSAEGQNLNEQFF.

V usage is TRBV28 and J usage is TRBJ2-1; D is unresolved. Deletions cut 4 bases from V and 0 bases from J, with 10 bases between. The CDR3 loop spans 15 amino acids. From germline, CDR1 is MDHEN and CDR2 SYDVKM. CDR3 coding DNA: TGTGCCAGCAGTTCAGGCACTTTCTCCTACAATGAGCAGTTCTTC. It specifies CASSSGTFSYNEQFF.

The rearrangement links TRBV27 to TRBJ1-6, with 7 bases aligning to TRBD1. The CDR3 length is 16 residues. From germline, CDR1 is MNHEY and CDR2 SMNVEV (reference sequence). J gave up 8 bases and V 1 base, and 8 bases lay outside the gene matches. The CDR3 region is CASSLWQGVWDSPLHF. For the CDR3, the DNA is TGTGCCAGCAGTTTATGGCAGGGGGTGTGGGATTCACCCCTCCACTTT.

This rearrangement joins TRBV6-1 to TRBJ1-2; tentatively, D is TRBD1 (5 bases). The germline gives CDR1 MNHNS, CDR2 SASEGT. The V end lost 1 base, the J end lost 0 bases, and 12 bases lay between the germline ends. The CDR3 covers 16 residues. The CDR3 DNA reads as TGTGCCAGCAGTGAAGAGGGGCACCTCACTAACTATGGCTACACCTTC. Its protein is CASSEEGHLTNYGYTF.

The J gene is TRBJ2-3, the V gene TRBV12-2; the table gives TRBD1 as D, unverified against the DNA. TRBV12-2 is reported as a pseudogene. The CDR3 has 16 residues. In DNA, the CDR3 is TGTGCAAGTCGCGTAAGGCAGGGGGTTTCGTCAGATACGCAGTATTTT. Protein product: CASRVRQGVSSDTQYF.